This entry concerns a single T cell receptor beta chain. The antigen remains unidentified. Here immunoSEQ multiplex PCR was the method, and the copy in TCRdb shows in-frame clones only, minus some. The sample records over 55,000 clones, roughly nine tenths being singletons. Germline CDR1 and CDR2: SGHTA and FQGNSA. This CDR3 region has 15 residues. Trimming took 6 bases from V and 5 from J; bases not matched to a gene: 11. This entry is derived from a study of OX40 agonist ivuxolimab in advanced cancers. Study-wide background: In this trial design, patients received ivuxolimab intravenously at 0.01 to 10 mg/kg every 2 weeks.

Study-wide findings and caveats: Circulating CD4+ and CD8+ T cells showed clonal expansion by week 6 at 0.1 to 3.0 mg/kg.

The chain carries TRBV7-2 and TRBJ2-3; 7 bases fit TRBD1. The receptor's source is an adult with an advanced solid tumor such as melanoma, head and neck, liver or kidney cancer. This specimen was CD4+ or CD8+ T cells sorted from blood, taken in a trial of the OX40 agonist ivuxolimab. This chain's CDR3 is CASSLNDRAEDTQYF. CDR3 nucleotide sequence: TGTGCCAGCAGTTTAAACGACAGGGCCGAAGATACGCAGTATTTT.